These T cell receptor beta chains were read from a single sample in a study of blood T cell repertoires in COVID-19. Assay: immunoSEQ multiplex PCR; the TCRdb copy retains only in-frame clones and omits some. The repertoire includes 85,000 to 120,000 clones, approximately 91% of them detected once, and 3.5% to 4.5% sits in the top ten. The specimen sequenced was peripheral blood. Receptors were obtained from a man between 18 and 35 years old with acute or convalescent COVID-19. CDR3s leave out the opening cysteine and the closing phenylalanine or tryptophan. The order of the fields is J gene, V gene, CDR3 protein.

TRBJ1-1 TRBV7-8 ASSSGLTGGRAEAF
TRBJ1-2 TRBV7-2 ASSSRGTGSGYT
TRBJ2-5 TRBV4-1 ASSQDLAGGEETQY
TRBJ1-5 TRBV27 ASSRDIGNQPQH
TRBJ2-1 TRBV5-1 ASSLAPPRNEQF
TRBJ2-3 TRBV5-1 ASRGAGASTDTQY
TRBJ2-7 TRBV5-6 ASSLSGRDYEQY
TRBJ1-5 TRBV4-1 ASSQEAALFNQPQH
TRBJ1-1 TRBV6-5 ASRRDTEAF
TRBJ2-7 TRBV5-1 ASSLGLGTGGYEQY
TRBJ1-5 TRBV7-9 ASSRTGANQPQH
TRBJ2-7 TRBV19 ASTDRGQAHEQY
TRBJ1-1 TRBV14 ASSHREPLQNTEAF
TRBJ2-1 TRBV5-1 ASSLQGRQGVDEQF
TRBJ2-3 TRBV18 ASSPPGGSTDTQY
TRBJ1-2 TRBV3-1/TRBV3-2 ASSQDRAGDYGYT
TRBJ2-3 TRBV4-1 ASTPAGASTDTQY
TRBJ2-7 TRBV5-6 ASSLTGDGSYEQY
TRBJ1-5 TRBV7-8 ASSLDRDHQPQH
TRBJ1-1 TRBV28 ASSLRGQGAPGTEAF
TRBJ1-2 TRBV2 ASSTRTDNYGYT
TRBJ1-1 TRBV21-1 ASSKEATGPGLNTEAF
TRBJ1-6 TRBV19 ASSLGSYNSPLH
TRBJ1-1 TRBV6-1 ASSEQGQQLNTEAF
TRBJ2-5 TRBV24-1 ATTGEDQETQY
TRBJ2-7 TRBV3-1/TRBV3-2 ASSHSPLGRDLPYEQY
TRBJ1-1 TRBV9 ASSVSAGRMAMNTEAF
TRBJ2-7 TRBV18 ASSPPGSFTYEQY
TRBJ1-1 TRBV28 ASSLSRKAF
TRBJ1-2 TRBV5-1 ASSLRNRENGYT
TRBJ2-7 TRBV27 ASSPLGGTPTYEQY
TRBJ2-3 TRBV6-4 ATASGDTQY
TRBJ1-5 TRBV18 ASSPQGDSNQPQH
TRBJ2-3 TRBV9 ASSPTTGAFPTDTQY
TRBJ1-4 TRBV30 AWSVGGTFYEKLF
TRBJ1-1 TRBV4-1 ASSPWTGTNTEAF
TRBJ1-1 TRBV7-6 ASRGGGQGNTEAF
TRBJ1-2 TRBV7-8 ASSQGQDRLYT
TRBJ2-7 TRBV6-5 ASTEMGGKAYEQY
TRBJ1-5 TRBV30 AWSVFGGATQPQH
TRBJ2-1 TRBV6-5 ASSYSRTGRNEQF
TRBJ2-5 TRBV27 ASSPNNRGLQETQY
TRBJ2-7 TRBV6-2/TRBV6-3 ASSPRRLRDRAYYEQY
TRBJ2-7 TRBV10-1 ASSDNRGLYEQY
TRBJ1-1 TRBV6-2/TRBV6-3 ASSYSTGGPNTEAF
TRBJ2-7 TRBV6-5 ASIPTDRAREQY
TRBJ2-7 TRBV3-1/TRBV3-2 ASSPRQVSYEQY
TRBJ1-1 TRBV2 ASTVEGNTEAF
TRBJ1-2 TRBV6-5 AIHHRDRENYGYT
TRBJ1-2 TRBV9 ASSILWRPLSEGYT
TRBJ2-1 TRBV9 ASSSLGDNEQF
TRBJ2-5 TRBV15 ATSRDSPETQY
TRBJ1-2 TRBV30 AWRGARGYT